The 30 T cell receptor beta chains in this list originate from one sample, sequenced in a study of shared clonotypes between healthy human individuals. Some clones are missing from TCRdb's copy, which holds only in-frame ones; the method was immunoSEQ multiplex PCR. The sample lists over 750,000 clones; 96% were seen once. Terminally differentiated effector memory CD45RA+ cells were excluded by CCR7 positive selection of CD45RO-negative cells. The sequenced sample was naive CD8+ T cells sorted from blood. Receptor source: a man aged 25 to 40 in good health.

A note on this clone: Other DNA sequences in the same sample also yield this CDR3. The V gene is TRBV29-1, the J gene TRBJ2-2; possible D gene TRBD2, 6 bases. V was cut by 3 bases and J by 5 bases, with 7 bases left in between. This CDR3 is built from 12 residues. Germline CDR1 and CDR2: SQVTM and ANQGSEA. Here the CDR3 reads CSVEEGTGELFF. As DNA, the CDR3 is TGCAGCGTTGAGGAGGGGACCGGGGAGCTGTTTTTT.

The chain couples TRBV27 to TRBJ1-5; unclear D gene. Germline-derived CDR1 and CDR2 are MNHEY and SMNVEV (reference sequence). The CDR3 runs to 14 residues. Trimming took off 2 bases at V and 1 base at J, with 6 bases between the two ends. The CDR3 sequence is CASSLKGSNQPQHF. In DNA, the CDR3 is TGTGCCAGCAGTTTAAAAGGGAGCAATCAGCCCCAGCATTTT.

The V call is TRBV9, the J call TRBJ2-1; 10 nucleotides line up with TRBD2. V lost 3 bases to trimming and J lost 0 bases; unmatched junction nucleotides: 12. Germline lookup yields CDR1 SGDLS and CDR2 YYNGEE. This CDR3 spans 19 amino acids. The CDR3 loop reads CASSENGLAVLSSYNEQFF. CDR3 bases: TGTGCCAGCAGCGAAAACGGACTAGCGGTCCTGAGCTCCTACAATGAGCAGTTCTTC. The full variable domain, rest sourced from reference TRBV9 and TRBJ2-1, is DSGVTQTPKHLITATGQRVTLRCSPRSGDLSVYWYQQSLDQGLQFLIQYYNGEERAKGNILERFSAQQFPDLHSELNLSSLELGDSALYFCASSENGLAVLSSYNEQFFGPGTRLTVL.

This chain joins TRBV6-5 and TRBJ2-1; 7 nucleotides align to TRBD1. The CDR3 is 11 residues long. The V and J ends lost 8 bases and 8 bases, in that order; junction bases with no gene match: 3. From germline, CDR1 is MNHEY and CDR2 SVGAGI. For the CDR3, the DNA is TGTGCCAGCGAGGGGGCGGATGAGCAGTTCTTC. It is translated as CASEGADEQFF.

This clone was detected once. The rearrangement links TRBV7-9 to TRBJ2-7, with unresolved D. Trimming shortened V by 1 base and J by 2 bases, and 9 bases separated the two germline ends. The CDR3 has 14 residues. From germline, CDR1 is SEHNR and CDR2 FQNEAQ (reference sequence). CDR3 residues: CASSLERETYEQYF. Written as DNA, the CDR3 is TGTGCCAGCAGCTTAGAGCGAGAAACCTACGAGCAGTACTTC.

The gene calls are TRBV19 and TRBJ2-6; D gene unclear. The germline V and J ends were trimmed by 1 base and 4 bases, with 11 bases remaining between them. Germline V CDR1 and CDR2: LNHDA, SQIVND (reference sequence). The CDR3 length is 16 residues. DNA for the CDR3: TGTGCCAGTAGTATAGGGTCTGATATAGGGGCCAACGTCCTGACTTTC. It is translated as CASSIGSDIGANVLTF.

The V call is TRBV11-3, the J call TRBJ2-5, with a weak D call TRBD1 (5 bases). This CDR3 spans 15 amino acids. The V end was cut by 3 bases, the J end by 2 bases, with 13 bases between. Germline V gene lookup returns CDR1 SGHNT and CDR2 YENEEA. CDR3 protein: CASSLKGDLQETQYF. The CDR3 DNA follows: TGTGCCAGCAGCTTGAAAGGGGATCTACAAGAGACCCAGTACTTC.

A remark on this clone: This sample includes further DNA sequences coding for the same CDR3. Written as DNA, the CDR3 is TGTGCCAGCAGCTCCTCCTCCGGTTACAATGAGCAGTTCTTC. Amino acid sequence: CASSSSSGYNEQFF. The genes are TRBV7-9 and TRBJ2-1; unclear D gene. The CDR3 consists of 14 residues. V was pared by 4 bases and J by 4 bases, with 11 bases between. Germline values: CDR1 SEHNR, CDR2 FQNEAQ (reference sequence).

This chain connects TRBV29-1 to TRBJ2-7, with TRBD2 matching 14 bases. CDR3 length: 20 residues. The germline V gene encodes CDR1 SQVTM and CDR2 ANQGSEA. J lost 1 base, V lost 0 bases, and 14 bases had no gene match. CDR3 DNA: TGCAGCGTTGAAGACCCCATCGGACTAGCGGGAGGTTCCCGTTCCTACGAGCAGTACTTC. The encoded protein is CSVEDPIGLAGGSRSYEQYF.

The chain combines TRBV10-3 with TRBJ2-5, with 10 bases matching TRBD1. There are 15 residues in the CDR3. The germline V gene has CDR1 ENHRY and CDR2 SYGVKD. The V segment lost 5 bases and the J segment 5 bases; nucleotides outside the gene matches: 8. The chain's CDR3 is CAISPGTGVMETQYF. CDR3 DNA sequence: TGTGCCATCAGTCCCGGGACAGGGGTTATGGAGACCCAGTACTTC.

The chain combines TRBV7-6 with TRBJ2-7; D unclear. V was shortened by 5 bases and J by 0 bases, with 11 bases between the two germline ends. The CDR3 totals 14 residues. Germline lookup yields CDR1 SGHVS and CDR2 FNYEAQ. Written as DNA, the CDR3 is TGTGCCAGCAGCCCAAAGCTTAGCTCCTACGAGCAGTACTTC. It yields the protein CASSPKLSSYEQYF.

The V and J genes are TRBV18 and TRBJ2-5; D not certain. This CDR3 region has 16 residues. Trimming pared 0 bases from V and 1 base from J, leaving 12 bases between. Per germline, CDR1 KGHSH and CDR2 LQKENI. The CDR3 is CASSPPVGTLQETQYF. CDR3 sequence (DNA): TGTGCCAGCTCACCACCGGTGGGAACCCTCCAAGAGACCCAGTACTTC.

The chain uses TRBV14 and TRBJ2-7; D is undetermined. The CDR3 consists of 13 residues. The V end was cut by 0 bases, the J end by 3 bases, with 6 bases between. CDR1 is SGHDN, CDR2 FVKESK, per germline. The CDR3 DNA sequence: TGTGCCAGCAGCCAAGAGTTGATCTACGAGCAGTACTTC. Protein: CASSQELIYEQYF.

V is TRBV13 and J is TRBJ2-1; 7 positions match TRBD2. The V gene's germline CDR1 is PRHDT and CDR2 FYEKMQ (reference sequence). Trimming at V came to 5 bases and at J to 7 bases, leaving 5 bases not matched to a gene. The CDR3 covers 13 residues. The CDR3 nucleotides read TGTGCCAGCAGCCAAACTAGCGAGAATGAGCAGTTCTTC. It is translated as CASSQTSENEQFF. Combining the CDR3 with reference TRBV13 and TRBJ2-1 gives the whole variable domain AAGVIQSPRHLIKEKRETATLKCYPIPRHDTVYWYQQGPGQDPQFLISFYEKMQSDKGSIPDRFSAQQFSDYHSELNMSSLELGDSALYFCASSQTSENEQFFGPGTRLTVL.

The J gene is TRBJ2-7, the V gene TRBV19, with D unclear. From germline, CDR1 is LNHDA and CDR2 SQIVND (reference sequence). CDR3 length: 12 residues. V shed 9 bases and J shed 12 bases, with 21 bases lying between them. The CDR3 spells CARKDVRQFLYF. The CDR3 DNA reads TGTGCCAGGAAGGATGTACGGCAATTTTTGTACTTC.

This chain joins TRBV28 and TRBJ1-5, with D tentatively TRBD1 (6 bases). The CDR3 is 15 residues long. From germline, CDR1 is MDHEN and CDR2 SYDVKM. Trimming shortened V by 2 bases and J by 2 bases, and 10 bases separated the two germline ends. The CDR3 sequence: CASSLTGLGNQPQHF. The CDR3 nucleotides are TGTGCCAGCAGTTTAACAGGGCTGGGCAATCAGCCCCAGCATTTT.

V usage is TRBV11-2 and J usage is TRBJ2-3; TRBD2 agrees at 12 bases. The CDR3 has 17 amino acids. Trimming removed 5 bases from V and 3 bases from J; junction bases left unmatched: 9. Germline-derived CDR1 and CDR2 are SGHAT and FQNNGV. The CDR3 sequence is CASSPGTSGSGTDTQYF. The CDR3, as DNA: TGTGCCAGCAGCCCTGGGACTAGCGGGTCGGGGACAGATACGCAGTATTTT.

The rearrangement joins TRBV5-4 to TRBJ2-1, with D perhaps TRBD2 (5 bases). The CDR3 is 16 residues long. CDR1 and CDR2 (germline): SGHNT, YYREEE (reference sequence). With 4 bases removed from V and 0 bases from J, the gap between germline ends came to 14 bases. The CDR3 here is CASSIPGFSSYNEQFF. CDR3 sequence (DNA): TGTGCCAGCAGCATTCCGGGGTTCAGCTCCTACAATGAGCAGTTCTTC.

The gene calls are TRBV7-9 and TRBJ1-1; D gene ambiguous. The V gene lost 3 bases and the J gene lost 4 bases, with 9 bases spanning the gap. Germline values: CDR1 SEHNR, CDR2 FQNEAQ (reference sequence). The length of the CDR3 is 13 residues. CDR3 nucleotides: TGTGCCAGCAGCTTTGGAGGGAGCACTGAAGCTTTCTTT. Encoded protein: CASSFGGSTEAFF.

To note about this clone: In the same sample, other DNA sequences code for this CDR3. This sequence joins TRBV5-1 and TRBJ2-7; tentative D call: TRBD1 (5 bases). The CDR3 extends over 15 amino acids. CDR1 is SGHRS and CDR2 is YFSETQ in the germline V gene. V was cut by 0 bases and J by 2 bases, with 12 bases left in between. CDR3 in amino acids: CASSLGQGTPYEQYF. CDR3 in DNA: TGCGCCAGCAGCTTGGGGCAGGGAACCCCCTACGAGCAGTACTTC.

This clone was found a few times. This sequence joins TRBV6-5 and TRBJ1-1; D is perhaps TRBD1 (5 bases). Germline lookup yields CDR1 MNHEY and CDR2 SVGAGI. V was shortened by 6 bases and J by 5 bases, with 13 bases between the two germline ends. CDR3 length: 13 residues. In DNA, the CDR3 is TGTGCCAGCAGCCCTGGGGGGGGGACTGAAGCTTTCTTT. Translating gives CASSPGGGTEAFF.

The V gene is TRBV7-9, the J gene TRBJ2-7; D is perhaps TRBD1 (5 bases). Looked up from germline, CDR1 is SEHNR and CDR2 is FQNEAQ (reference sequence). The CDR3 extends over 12 amino acids. CDR3 in amino acids: CASEADTYEQYF. Written as DNA, the CDR3 is TGTGCGAGCGAGGCGGACACCTACGAGCAGTACTTC.

This sequence joins TRBV6-6 and TRBJ2-1; D may be TRBD2 (5 bases). The V end lost 7 bases, the J end lost 2 bases, and 9 bases lay between the germline ends. The germline V gene has CDR1 MNHNY and CDR2 SVGAGI (reference sequence). The CDR3 is 13 amino acids. The CDR3 region has the DNA TGTGCCAGCACAACGGGAACCTACAATGAGCAGTTCTTC. Residues: CASTTGTYNEQFF.

V gene TRBV5-6 combines with J gene TRBJ2-5; D unresolved. The CDR3 is made up of 15 amino acids. V was clipped by 0 bases and J by 4 bases, with 13 bases between them. Germline CDR1 and CDR2: SGHDT and YYEEEE. CDR3: CASSLDPSTVETQYF. Written as DNA, the CDR3 is TGTGCCAGCAGCTTGGATCCTAGTACTGTAGAGACCCAGTACTTC. Looking up the rest from reference TRBV5-6 and TRBJ2-5 gives the full variable domain: DAGVTQSPTHLIKTRGQQVTLRCSPKSGHDTVSWYQQALGQGPQFIFQYYEEEERQRGNFPDRFSGHQFPNYSSELNVNALLLGDSALYLCASSLDPSTVETQYFGPGTRLLVL.

The chain joins TRBV7-9 to TRBJ2-1; 10 bases fit TRBD2. The V gene end was trimmed by 0 bases and the J gene end by 12 bases; junction bases not matched to a gene: 8. CDR1 SEHNR and CDR2 FQNEAQ come from the germline V gene (reference sequence). This CDR3 region has 15 residues. The chain's CDR3 is CASSLARGTSEVQFF. The CDR3 DNA sequence: TGTGCCAGCAGCTTAGCGAGGGGGACTAGCGAGGTGCAGTTCTTC.

This clone came up once. DNA of the CDR3: TGTGCCAGCAGCTCTTTTCTCAATGCCGGGGAGCTGTTTTTT. Its translation is CASSSFLNAGELFF. The chain combines TRBV13 with TRBJ2-2; no definite D call. V was trimmed by 4 bases and J by 6 bases, leaving 12 bases between them. Germline CDR1 reads PRHDT; CDR2 reads FYEKMQ (reference sequence). The CDR3 is 14 residues long.

The rearrangement links TRBV28 to TRBJ2-7; 15 positions agree with TRBD2. Germline values: CDR1 MDHEN, CDR2 SYDVKM. This CDR3 has 15 amino acids. With 7 bases clipped from V and 4 bases from J, the junction kept 5 bases outside the gene matches. In nucleotides, the CDR3 is TGTGCCAGCATAGTGGGACTAGCGGGAGGTTACGAGCAGTACTTC. It is translated as CASIVGLAGGYEQYF.

A remark on this clone: Other nucleotide sequences from this sample produce the same CDR3. The gene calls are TRBV11-2 and TRBJ2-1, with D maybe TRBD2 (5 bases). The CDR3 is made up of 15 amino acids. CDR1 SGHAT and CDR2 FQNNGV come from the germline V gene. V shed 1 base and J shed 3 bases, with 10 bases lying between them. CDR3 region: CASSLGLAGYNEQFF. The CDR3 DNA reads as TGTGCCAGCAGCTTAGGGCTAGCCGGCTACAATGAGCAGTTCTTC.

The chain joins TRBV19 to TRBJ1-1, with a tentative D call TRBD1 (5 bases). V was trimmed by 5 bases and J by 3 bases, leaving 22 bases between them. Germline-derived CDR1 and CDR2 are LNHDA and SQIVND (reference sequence). The CDR3 runs 17 residues. CDR3 DNA: TGTGCCAGTAGTGCACTACCGTGGGGGAGTCTAGACACTGAAGCTTTCTTT. It encodes CASSALPWGSLDTEAFF.

DNA of the CDR3: TGTGCCAGCAGCTTAGAGGGGCCCTACGAGCAGTACTTC. It codes for CASSLEGPYEQYF. The V call is TRBV7-2, the J call TRBJ2-7; D possibly corresponds to TRBD1 (5 bases). The germline gives CDR1 SGHTA, CDR2 FQGNSA. V was cut by 1 base and J by 2 bases, with 6 bases left in between. The CDR3 length is 13 residues. The full variable domain, in which reference TRBV7-2 and TRBJ2-7 provide the parts outside the CDR3, is GAGVSQSPSNKVTEKGKDVELRCDPISGHTALYWYRQSLGQGLEFLIYFQGNSAPDKSGLPSDRFSAERTGGSVSTLTIQRTQQEDSAVYLCASSLEGPYEQYFGPGTRLTVT.